This record concerns one T cell receptor (beta chain) sequence. The data belong to a study of blood T cell repertoires in COVID-19. Across the study: The United States, Italy and Spain were the sources of the acute and convalescent COVID-19 samples. PBMCs, B-cell-depleted T cells, or T cells provided the cDNA or gDNA that made up the material.

The V gene end was trimmed by 4 bases and the J gene end by 2 bases; junction bases not matched to a gene: 11. The CDR3 runs to 17 residues. Germline lookup yields CDR1 MDHEN and CDR2 SYDVKM. Original processing methods: Cell counts per sample came from amplifying reference gene primers. TCRdb keeps only in-frame clones here, not all; method: immunoSEQ multiplex PCR. That table furnishes V, J and clone size, whereas the DNA furnished D and trimming. The data contain about 100,000 clones, about nine tenths of them singletons. The clonotype was recovered from a man in his fifties or sixties with active COVID-19. Sequenced material: peripheral blood. The chain carries TRBV28 and TRBJ1-5; 7 positions agree with TRBD1. The CDR3 is CASSSPLGGAGNQPQHF. The DNA of the CDR3 is TGTGCCAGCAGTTCGCCCTTAGGGGGCGCGGGCAATCAGCCCCAGCATTTT. Drawing the rest from reference TRBV28 and TRBJ1-5, the complete variable domain is DVKVTQSSRYLVKRTGEKVFLECVQDMDHENMFWYRQDPGLGLRLIYFSYDVKMKEKGDIPEGYSVSREKKERFSLILESASTNQTSMYLCASSSPLGGAGNQPQHFGDGTRLSIL.